These T cell receptor beta chains were read from a single sample in a study of response to subunit inactivated influenza vaccine. MiXCR, run by TCRdb on the RT-PCR reads, gives a single entry per CDR3 protein. Among around 200,000 distinct CDR3 sequences listed, about an eighth were seen once. The sample here was CD8+ T cells sorted from PBMCs, taken 5 days after vaccination. These TCRs come from a man over 45 who received an inactivated influenza vaccine. Both conserved end residues are trimmed from each CDR3. D genes are given only for firm matches. Clone size, where shown, is once, few, many, or a class for clones that have expanded.

cdr3_length	clone_size	v_call	j_call	d_call	cdr3_aa
11	many	TRBV30	TRBJ1-2	.	AWMSRRNYGYT
13	.	TRBV3-1	TRBJ1-1	.	ASSPDWGGVGEAF
13	many	TRBV7-9	TRBJ2-5	.	ASSPLDTAQETQY
10	many	TRBV4-3	TRBJ2-3	.	ASSQSTDTQY
13	.	TRBV6-5	TRBJ2-1	.	ASSHTGDLGNEQF
19	few	TRBV4-1	TRBJ2-4	.	ASSQVGSPLGSILAKNIQY
12	large	TRBV2	TRBJ2-1	TRBD1	ASSTDRGINEQF
13	.	TRBV7-9	TRBJ2-5	.	ASSLIMTGTETQY
12	few	TRBV12-3/TRBV12-4	TRBJ1-1	TRBD1	ASRDRVQNTEAF
13	few	TRBV5-6	TRBJ1-1	.	ASSAWVMGRAEAF
13	few	TRBV2	TRBJ1-4	TRBD1	ASSARTGANEKLF
14	.	TRBV5-6	TRBJ2-3	TRBD1	ASSWGTVPSTDTQY
12	few	TRBV25-1	TRBJ2-7	.	ASSESGGPYEQY
11	.	TRBV10-1	TRBJ2-5	.	ASSNSGVETQY
12	few	TRBV6-2/TRBV6-3	TRBJ2-2	.	ASSAGRTSGELF
10	many	TRBV10-2	TRBJ1-4	.	ASREVGEKLF
14	few	TRBV6-5	TRBJ1-1	.	ASSYFQGTMNTEAF
13	.	TRBV9	TRBJ2-7	TRBD1	ASSERTGEVDEQY